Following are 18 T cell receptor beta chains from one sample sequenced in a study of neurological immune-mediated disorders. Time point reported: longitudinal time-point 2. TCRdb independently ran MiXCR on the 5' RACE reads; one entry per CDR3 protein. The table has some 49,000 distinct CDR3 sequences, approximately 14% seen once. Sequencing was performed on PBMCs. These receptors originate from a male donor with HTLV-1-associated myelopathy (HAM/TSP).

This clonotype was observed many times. CDR3 loop: CASSFGTNYGYTF. CDR3 bases: TGTGCCAGCAGCTTTGGGACGAATTATGGCTACACCTTC. V usage is TRBV7-9 and J usage is TRBJ1-2; weak D call: TRBD1 (5 bases). The CDR3 is 13 amino acids. V was trimmed by 3 bases and J by 5 bases, leaving 10 bases between them. Germline V CDR1 and CDR2: SEHNR, FQNEAQ (reference sequence). Using reference TRBV7-9 and TRBJ1-2 for the parts outside the CDR3, the full variable domain is DTGVSQNPRHKITKRGQNVTFRCDPISEHNRLYWYRQTLGQGPEFLTYFQNEAQLEKSRLLSDRFSAERPKGSFSTLEIQRTEQGDSAMYLCASSFGTNYGYTFGSGTRLTVV.

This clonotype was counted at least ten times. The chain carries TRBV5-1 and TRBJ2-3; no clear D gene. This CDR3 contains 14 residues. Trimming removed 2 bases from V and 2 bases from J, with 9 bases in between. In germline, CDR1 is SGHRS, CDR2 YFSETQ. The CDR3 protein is CASSFRVATDTQYF. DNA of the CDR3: TGCGCCAGCAGCTTTAGAGTAGCCACAGATACGCAGTATTTT.

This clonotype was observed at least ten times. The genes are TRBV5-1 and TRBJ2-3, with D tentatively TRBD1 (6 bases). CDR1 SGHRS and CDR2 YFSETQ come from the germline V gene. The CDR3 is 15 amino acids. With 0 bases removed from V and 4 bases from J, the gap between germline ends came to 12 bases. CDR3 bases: TGCGCCAGCAGCTTGGCCGGCCAGGGGTCAGATACGCAGTATTTT. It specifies CASSLAGQGSDTQYF.

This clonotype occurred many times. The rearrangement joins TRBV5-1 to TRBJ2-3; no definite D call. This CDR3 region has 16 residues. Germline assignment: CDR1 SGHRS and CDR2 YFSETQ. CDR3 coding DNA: TGCGCTATTGGATGCAGACAAAAGTCTAGCACAGATACGCAGTATTTT. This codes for CAIGCRQKSSTDTQYF.

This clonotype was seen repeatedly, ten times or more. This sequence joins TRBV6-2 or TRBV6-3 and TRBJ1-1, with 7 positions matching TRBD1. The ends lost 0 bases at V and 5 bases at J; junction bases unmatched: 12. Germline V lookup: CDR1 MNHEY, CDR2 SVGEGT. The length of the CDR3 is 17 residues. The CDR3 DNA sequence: TGTGCCAGCAGTTACTCCCCGGGACAGCCTTTAGGGACTGAAGCTTTCTTT. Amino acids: CASSYSPGQPLGTEAFF.

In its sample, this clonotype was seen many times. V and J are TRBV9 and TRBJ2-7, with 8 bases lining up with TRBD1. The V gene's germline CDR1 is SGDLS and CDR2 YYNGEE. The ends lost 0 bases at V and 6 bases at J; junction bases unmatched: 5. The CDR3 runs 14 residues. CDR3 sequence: CASSVGGQGAEQYF. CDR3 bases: TGTGCCAGCAGCGTAGGAGGACAGGGTGCCGAGCAGTACTTC.

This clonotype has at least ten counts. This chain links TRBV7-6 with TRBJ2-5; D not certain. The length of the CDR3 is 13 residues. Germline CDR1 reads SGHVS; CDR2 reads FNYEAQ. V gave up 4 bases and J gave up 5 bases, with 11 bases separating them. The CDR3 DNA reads TGTGCCAGCAGCTCCACAGTGGGGGAGACCCAGTACTTC. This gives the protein CASSSTVGETQYF.

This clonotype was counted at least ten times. CDR3 protein: CASSLWTGTGELFF. The CDR3 DNA sequence: TGTGCCAGCAGCTTATGGACAGGGACCGGGGAGCTGTTTTTT. This sequence joins TRBV7-9 and TRBJ2-2; 8 positions agree with TRBD1. Trimming took 2 bases from V and 5 from J; bases not matched to a gene: 1. Germline values: CDR1 SEHNR, CDR2 FQNEAQ (reference sequence). The CDR3 is 14 amino acids.

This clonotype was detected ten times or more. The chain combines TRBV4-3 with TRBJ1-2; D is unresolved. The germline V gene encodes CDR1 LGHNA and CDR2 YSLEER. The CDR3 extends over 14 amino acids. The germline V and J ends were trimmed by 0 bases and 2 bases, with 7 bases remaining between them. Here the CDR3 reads CASSQDPMNYGYTF. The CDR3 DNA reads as TGCGCCAGCAGCCAAGATCCGATGAACTATGGCTACACCTTC.

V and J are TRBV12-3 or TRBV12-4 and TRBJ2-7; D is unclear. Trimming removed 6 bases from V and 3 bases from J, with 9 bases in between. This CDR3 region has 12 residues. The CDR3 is CASSRGLYEQYF. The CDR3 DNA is TGTGCCAGCAGCCGCGGCCTCTACGAGCAGTACTTC.

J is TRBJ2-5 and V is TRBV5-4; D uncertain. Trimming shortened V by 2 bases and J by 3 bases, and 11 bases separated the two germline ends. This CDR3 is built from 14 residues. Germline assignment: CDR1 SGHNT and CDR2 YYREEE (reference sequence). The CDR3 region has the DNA TGTGCCAGCAGCTTTGGGGTGACTGAAGAGACCCAGTACTTC. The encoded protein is CASSFGVTEETQYF.

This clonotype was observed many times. CDR3 nucleotide sequence: TGCAGTGCTAGCATCCAGAGGAGTTCAGATACGCAGTATTTT. This sequence encodes CSASIQRSSDTQYF. The genes are TRBV20-1 and TRBJ2-3; D is uncertain. The CDR3 is 14 residues long. Germline V lookup: CDR1 DFQATT, CDR2 SNEGSKA (reference sequence). Deletions cut 3 bases from V and 4 bases from J, with 14 bases between.

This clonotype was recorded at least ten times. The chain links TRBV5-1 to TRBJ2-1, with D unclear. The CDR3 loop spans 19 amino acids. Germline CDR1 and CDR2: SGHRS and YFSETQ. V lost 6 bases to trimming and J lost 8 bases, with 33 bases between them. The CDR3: CASNQLTGLRVSRVDEQFF. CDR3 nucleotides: TGCGCCAGCAACCAACTGACCGGGCTTAGGGTGTCCAGAGTTGATGAGCAGTTCTTC.

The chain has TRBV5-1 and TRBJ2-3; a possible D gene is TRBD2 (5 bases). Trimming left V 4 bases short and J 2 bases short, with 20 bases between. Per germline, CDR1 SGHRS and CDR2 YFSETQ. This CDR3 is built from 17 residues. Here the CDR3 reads CASSRITDGVNTDTQYF. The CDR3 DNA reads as TGCGCCAGCAGCAGAATTACGGACGGGGTAAACACAGATACGCAGTATTTT. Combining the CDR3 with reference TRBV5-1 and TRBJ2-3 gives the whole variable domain KAGVTQTPRYLIKTRGQQVTLSCSPISGHRSVSWYQQTPGQGLQFLFEYFSETQRNKGNFPGRFSGRQFSNSRSEMNVSTLELGDSALYLCASSRITDGVNTDTQYFGPGTRLTVL.

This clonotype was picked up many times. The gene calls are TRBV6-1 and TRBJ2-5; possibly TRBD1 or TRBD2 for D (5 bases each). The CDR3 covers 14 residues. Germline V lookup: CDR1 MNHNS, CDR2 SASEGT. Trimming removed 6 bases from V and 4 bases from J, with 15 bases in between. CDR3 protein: CASRRGNAIETQYF. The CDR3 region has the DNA TGTGCCAGCAGACGGGGCAACGCTATAGAGACCCAGTACTTC.

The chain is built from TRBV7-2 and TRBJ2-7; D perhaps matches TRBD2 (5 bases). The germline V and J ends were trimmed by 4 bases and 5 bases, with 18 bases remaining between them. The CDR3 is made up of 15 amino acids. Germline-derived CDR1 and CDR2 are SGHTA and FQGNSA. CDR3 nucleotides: TGTGCCAGCAGCTCCCGTAGCGCCGGAAAGGACGAGCAGTACTTC. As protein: CASSSRSAGKDEQYF.

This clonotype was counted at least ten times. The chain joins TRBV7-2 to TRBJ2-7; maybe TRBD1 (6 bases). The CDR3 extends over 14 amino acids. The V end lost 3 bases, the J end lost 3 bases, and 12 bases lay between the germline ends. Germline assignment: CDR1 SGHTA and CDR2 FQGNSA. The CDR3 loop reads CASSFFGGSYEQYF. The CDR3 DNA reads TGTGCCAGCAGCTTCTTTGGGGGCAGCTACGAGCAGTACTTC.

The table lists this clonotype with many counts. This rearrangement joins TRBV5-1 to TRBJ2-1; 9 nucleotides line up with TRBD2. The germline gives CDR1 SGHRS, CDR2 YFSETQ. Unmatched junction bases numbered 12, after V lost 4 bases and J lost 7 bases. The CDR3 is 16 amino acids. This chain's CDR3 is CASSDGIGGGANEQFF. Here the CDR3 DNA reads TGCGCCAGCAGCGACGGGATAGGCGGGGGGGCAAATGAGCAGTTCTTC.